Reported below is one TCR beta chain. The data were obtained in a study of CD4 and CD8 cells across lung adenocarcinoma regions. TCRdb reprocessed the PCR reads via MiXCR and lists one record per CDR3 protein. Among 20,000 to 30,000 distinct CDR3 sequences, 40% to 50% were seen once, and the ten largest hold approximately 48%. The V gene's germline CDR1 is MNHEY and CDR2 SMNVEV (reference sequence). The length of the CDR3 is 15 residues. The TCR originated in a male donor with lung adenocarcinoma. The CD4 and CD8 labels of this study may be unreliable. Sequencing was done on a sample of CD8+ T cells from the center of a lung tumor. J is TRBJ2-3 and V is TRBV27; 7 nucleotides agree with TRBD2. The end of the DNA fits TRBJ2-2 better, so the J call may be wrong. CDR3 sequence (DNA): TGTGCCAGCAGTTTGTCGCCTAGCGGCACAGATACGCTGTTTTTT. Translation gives CASSLSPSGTDTLFF.